Listed here are 27 T cell receptor beta chains from one sample, sequenced in a study of cytomegalovirus exposure and HLA in healthy donors. Primers included in the PCR were 60 Vbeta and 13 Jbeta primers. Generated by immunoSEQ multiplex PCR, the TCRdb table keeps only in-frame clones and is missing some. Seen here are about 190,000 clones, about 83% observed once, and the top ten hold about 1.7%. The specimen was PBMCs. The origin of the receptors is a man aged 40-50 years in good health and CMV-seropositive.

The chain carries TRBV6-4 and TRBJ2-2; the D gene is possibly TRBD1 (6 bases). The V end lost 4 bases, the J end lost 7 bases, and 16 bases lay between the germline ends. CDR1 MRHNA and CDR2 SNTAGT come from the germline V gene. The CDR3 covers 15 residues. Written as DNA, the CDR3 is TGTGCCAGCAGTGCGTCACAGGGTATTGGCGGGGAGCTGTTTTTT. It is translated as CASSASQGIGGELFF.

This clone has only one observation. The chain joins TRBV7-2 to TRBJ1-1, with 9 bases fitting TRBD1. J gave up 5 bases and V 8 bases, and 12 bases lay outside the gene matches. Germline assignment: CDR1 SGHTA and CDR2 FQGNSA. This CDR3 spans 15 amino acids. In nucleotides, the CDR3 is TGTGCCAGCTCCCTTACCCCCGACAGGGGGACTGAAGCTTTCTTT. Its protein is CASSLTPDRGTEAFF.

This chain connects TRBV5-1 to TRBJ1-2; D is perhaps TRBD1 (6 bases). This CDR3 is 11 amino acids long. Trimming took 7 bases from V and 4 from J, leaving 8 bases between them. Germline V gene sequence: CDR1 SGHRS, CDR2 YFSETQ. The CDR3 bases are TGCGCCAGCGGGGGCGGCTATGGCTACACCTTC. This translates into CASGGGYGYTF.

A word on this clone: Additional DNA sequences in this sample encode the identical CDR3. J is TRBJ2-3 and V is TRBV7-2, with unresolved D. The CDR3 extends over 12 amino acids. The germline V and J ends were trimmed by 5 bases and 4 bases, with 7 bases remaining between them. Germline CDR1 and CDR2: SGHTA and FQGNSA. The CDR3, as DNA: TGTGCCAGCAGCCCGAGCGCAGATACGCAGTATTTT. This encodes CASSPSADTQYF.

The rearrangement links TRBV10-3 to TRBJ1-1; tentative D call: TRBD1 (6 bases). The CDR3 contains 16 residues. The germline V and J ends were trimmed by 6 bases and 1 base, with 18 bases remaining between them. Germline V gene sequence: CDR1 ENHRY, CDR2 SYGVKD. The CDR3 bases are TGTGCCATCAGAGATAGAACAGGGATAGGGAACACTGAAGCTTTCTTT. Translation gives CAIRDRTGIGNTEAFF.

V is TRBV9 and J is TRBJ1-2; TRBD1 aligns across 8 bases. The CDR3 totals 14 residues. Germline CDR1 reads SGDLS; CDR2 reads YYNGEE. Losses at the gene ends were 4 bases for V and 4 bases for J; bases not matched to a gene: 6. The DNA of the CDR3 is TGTGCCAGCAGCAATCCGGGACAGGCCTATGGCTACACCTTC. Residues: CASSNPGQAYGYTF.

The rearrangement uses TRBV15 and TRBJ2-1; 9 bases are shared with TRBD2. The CDR3 runs to 15 residues. With 4 bases clipped from V and 4 bases from J, the junction kept 5 bases outside the gene matches. CDR1 is LNHNV and CDR2 is YYDKDF in the germline V gene (reference sequence). DNA of the CDR3: TGTGCCACCAGCAAACGACTAGCGGCATACAATGAGCAGTTCTTC. Protein sequence: CATSKRLAAYNEQFF. Supplemented by reference TRBV15 and TRBJ2-1, the full variable domain reads DAMVIQNPRYQVTQFGKPVTLSCSQTLNHNVMYWYQQKSSQAPKLLFHYYDKDFNNEADTPDNFQSRRPNTSFCFLDIRSPGLGDTAMYLCATSKRLAAYNEQFFGPGTRLTVL.

The chain is built from TRBV7-9 and TRBJ2-7; 7 nucleotides match TRBD1. Losses at the gene ends were 1 base for V and 8 bases for J; bases not matched to a gene: 8. The CDR3 covers 14 residues. Per germline, CDR1 SEHNR and CDR2 FQNEAQ (reference sequence). This CDR3 is CASSLGSGTVKQYF. The CDR3, as DNA: TGTGCCAGCAGCTTAGGCTCCGGGACAGTGAAGCAGTACTTC. Based on the CDR3 plus reference TRBV7-9 and TRBJ2-7, the full variable domain is DTGVSQNPRHKITKRGQNVTFRCDPISEHNRLYWYRQTLGQGPEFLTYFQNEAQLEKSRLLSDRFSAERPKGSFSTLEIQRTEQGDSAMYLCASSLGSGTVKQYFGPGTRLTVT.

This clone appeared a few times. In DNA, the CDR3 is TGTGCCAGCAGCCCTAGCGGGAGGCGGCAAGAGACCCAGTACTTC. Encoded protein: CASSPSGRRQETQYF. This rearrangement joins TRBV5-6 to TRBJ2-5, with 11 bases identical to TRBD2. Trimming at V came to 4 bases and at J to 2 bases, leaving 4 bases not matched to a gene. The germline CDR1 and CDR2 sequences are SGHDT and YYEEEE. The CDR3 is 15 amino acids.

The chain links TRBV5-8 to TRBJ2-3; 9 nucleotides line up with TRBD1. Germline CDR1 SGHTS, CDR2 YDEGEE. This CDR3 comprises 16 residues. V lost 3 bases and J lost 3; bases outside the gene matches: 8. CDR3 in amino acids: CASSSAHRGQTDTQYF. DNA for the CDR3: TGTGCCAGCAGCTCAGCTCACAGGGGGCAAACAGATACGCAGTATTTT.

This chain uses TRBV7-8 with TRBJ1-3; D remains unclear. CDR1 and CDR2 (germline): SGHVS, FQNEAQ. The CDR3 totals 14 residues. V lost 5 bases and J lost 1, with 9 bases in between. The CDR3 spells CASSQVQSGNTIYF. CDR3 bases: TGTGCCAGCAGCCAAGTTCAGTCTGGAAACACCATATATTTT.

The gene calls are TRBV7-9 and TRBJ2-7; maybe TRBD1 (7 bases). The V end was cut by 1 base, the J end by 3 bases, with 16 bases between. CDR1 is SEHNR and CDR2 is FQNEAQ in the germline V gene (reference sequence). This CDR3 spans 16 amino acids. CDR3: CASSLEAAGGGYEQYF. The CDR3 DNA reads as TGTGCCAGCAGCTTAGAGGCGGCAGGGGGAGGCTACGAGCAGTACTTC.

The genes are TRBV19 and TRBJ1-5; maybe TRBD1 (5 bases). V lost 0 bases and J 1 base, leaving 7 bases between the germline ends. Germline CDR1 reads LNHDA; CDR2 reads SQIVND (reference sequence). The CDR3 is made up of 15 amino acids. Here the CDR3 DNA reads TGTGCCAGTAGTATAGAAGACAGAAGCAATCAGCCCCAGCATTTT. It is translated as CASSIEDRSNQPQHF. The whole variable domain, remainder taken from reference TRBV19 and TRBJ1-5, is DGGITQSPKYLFRKEGQNVTLSCEQNLNHDAMYWYRQDPGQGLRLIYYSQIVNDFQKGDIAEGYSVSREKKESFPLTVTSAQKNPTAFYLCASSIEDRSNQPQHFGDGTRLSIL.

This clone was recorded once. This sequence joins TRBV7-2 and TRBJ2-2; D not certain. Germline loops: CDR1 SGHTA, CDR2 FQGNSA. V was shortened by 2 bases and J by 0 bases, with 7 bases between the two germline ends. This CDR3 has 15 amino acids. CDR3: CASSLSQANTGELFF. Here the CDR3 DNA reads TGTGCCAGCAGCTTAAGCCAGGCGAACACCGGGGAGCTGTTTTTT.

The chain joins TRBV20-1 to TRBJ2-1, with 7 bases aligning to TRBD2. With V trimmed by 4 bases and J by 8 bases, 2 bases remained unmatched. This CDR3 has 11 amino acids. Germline-derived CDR1 and CDR2 are DFQATT and SNEGSKA (reference sequence). The chain's CDR3 is CSATTSYEQFF. The CDR3, as DNA: TGCAGTGCTACGACTAGCTATGAGCAGTTCTTC.

The chain recombines TRBV7-3 with TRBJ2-7; TRBD2 matches at 14 bases. This CDR3 region has 16 residues. CDR1 and CDR2 (germline): SGHTA, FQGTGA. V gave up 4 bases and J gave up 12 bases; unmatched junction bases: 14. The CDR3 here is CASSSQPGLAGEERYF. The CDR3 nucleotides are TGTGCCAGCAGCTCCCAACCGGGACTAGCGGGAGAGGAGAGGTACTTC.

For this clone: Within the sample, other DNA sequences also encode this same CDR3. This rearrangement joins TRBV6-5 to TRBJ2-3, with 11 bases identical to TRBD2. The length of the CDR3 is 14 residues. The V and J ends lost 4 bases and 3 bases, in that order; junction bases with no gene match: 0. Germline CDR1 is MNHEY and CDR2 is SVGAGI. CDR3 in amino acids: CASSSSGGTDTQYF. CDR3 bases: TGTGCCAGCAGTTCTAGCGGGGGGACAGATACGCAGTATTTT.

This clone has only one observation. The V and J genes are TRBV7-9 and TRBJ2-1, with a weak D call TRBD1 (7 bases). CDR3 length equals 17 residues. Germline V CDR1 and CDR2: SEHNR, FQNEAQ (reference sequence). The ends were cut back, 3 bases at V and 1 base at J, with 16 bases in the middle. As DNA, the CDR3 is TGTGCCAGCAGCTTCCCAGGGGGGAAAGAGTCCTACAATGAGCAGTTCTTC. Its protein is CASSFPGGKESYNEQFF.

This clone was seen only once. V gene TRBV6-4 combines with J gene TRBJ1-1; D unresolved. The V gene's germline CDR1 is MRHNA and CDR2 SNTAGT. The CDR3 has 14 amino acids. The V and J ends lost 0 bases and 6 bases respectively, with 11 bases between them. CDR3 in DNA: TGTGCCAGCAGTGACTCAACGGGGTCCCCTGAAGCTTTCTTT. It encodes CASSDSTGSPEAFF.

This clone showed up just once. The chain links TRBV6-5 to TRBJ2-1; D is unclear. With 2 bases removed from V and 0 bases from J, the gap between germline ends came to 11 bases. The CDR3 is made up of 16 amino acids. CDR1 is MNHEY and CDR2 is SVGAGI in the germline V gene. The CDR3 here is CASSYRHFGSYNEQFF. For the CDR3, the DNA is TGTGCCAGCAGTTACCGTCACTTTGGCTCCTACAATGAGCAGTTCTTC.

CDR3 DNA sequence: TGCGCCAGCAGCTTGTCAGCGGGAGGGGATACGCAGTATTTT. Residues: CASSLSAGGDTQYF. V usage is TRBV5-1 and J usage is TRBJ2-3; 10 positions match TRBD2. The CDR3 runs 14 residues. Germline CDR1 SGHRS, CDR2 YFSETQ. Trimming at V came to 1 base and at J to 6 bases, leaving 2 bases not matched to a gene. Supplemented by reference TRBV5-1 and TRBJ2-3, the full variable domain reads KAGVTQTPRYLIKTRGQQVTLSCSPISGHRSVSWYQQTPGQGLQFLFEYFSETQRNKGNFPGRFSGRQFSNSRSEMNVSTLELGDSALYLCASSLSAGGDTQYFGPGTRLTVL.

V is TRBV5-1 and J is TRBJ2-7; 7 bases fit TRBD1. V lost 3 bases to trimming and J lost 3 bases; unmatched junction nucleotides: 12. Germline CDR1 reads SGHRS; CDR2 reads YFSETQ. This CDR3 spans 16 amino acids. CDR3 region: CASSSAQPGQNYEQYF. The CDR3 DNA is TGCGCCAGCAGCTCAGCCCAACCGGGACAGAACTACGAGCAGTACTTC.

The chain combines TRBV5-4 with TRBJ1-2; D gene unclear. V was clipped by 0 bases and J by 3 bases, with 6 bases between them. Germline CDR1 reads SGHNT; CDR2 reads YYREEE (reference sequence). This CDR3 contains 13 residues. The CDR3 sequence: CASSLEADYGYTF. CDR3 coding DNA: TGTGCCAGCAGCTTGGAGGCGGACTATGGCTACACCTTC.

Details on this clone: The CDR3 does not end in the conserved phenylalanine or tryptophan, so this is likely a read error. The CDR3 loop reads CASSYVGGRAYGYTL. For the CDR3, the DNA is TGTGCCAGCAGTTACGTGGGCGGCAGGGCCTATGGCTACACCCTC. This rearrangement joins TRBV6-5 to TRBJ1-2, with a possible D match to TRBD1 (5 bases). The length of the CDR3 is 15 residues. Germline loops: CDR1 MNHEY, CDR2 SVGAGI. The ends were cut back, 2 bases at V and 4 bases at J, with 14 bases in the middle.

The chain combines TRBV5-4 with TRBJ2-1, with D tentatively TRBD2 (5 bases). CDR3 size: 15 residues. Trimming removed 1 base from V and 3 bases from J, with 11 bases in between. Germline loops: CDR1 SGHNT, CDR2 YYREEE (reference sequence). CDR3 in DNA: TGTGCCAGCAGCTTGCGGACTGGAGACTACAATGAGCAGTTCTTC. It yields the protein CASSLRTGDYNEQFF.

V is TRBV18 and J is TRBJ1-1, with 8 bases lining up with TRBD1. Germline values: CDR1 KGHSH, CDR2 LQKENI. The junction had 4 bases not matched to a gene; V was cut back by 7 bases and J by 3 bases. The CDR3 covers 13 residues. DNA of the CDR3: TGTGCCAGCTGGCAGGGGGCGCACACTGAAGCTTTCTTT. Protein sequence: CASWQGAHTEAFF.

The V call is TRBV5-1, the J call TRBJ2-3, with 10 bases fitting TRBD2. The germline CDR1 and CDR2 sequences are SGHRS and YFSETQ. V lost 2 bases to trimming and J lost 2 bases; unmatched junction nucleotides: 5. The CDR3 length is 16 residues. The CDR3 region has the DNA TGCGCCAGCAGCTTATTGACTAGCGGGTCCACAGATACGCAGTATTTT. This gives the protein CASSLLTSGSTDTQYF.